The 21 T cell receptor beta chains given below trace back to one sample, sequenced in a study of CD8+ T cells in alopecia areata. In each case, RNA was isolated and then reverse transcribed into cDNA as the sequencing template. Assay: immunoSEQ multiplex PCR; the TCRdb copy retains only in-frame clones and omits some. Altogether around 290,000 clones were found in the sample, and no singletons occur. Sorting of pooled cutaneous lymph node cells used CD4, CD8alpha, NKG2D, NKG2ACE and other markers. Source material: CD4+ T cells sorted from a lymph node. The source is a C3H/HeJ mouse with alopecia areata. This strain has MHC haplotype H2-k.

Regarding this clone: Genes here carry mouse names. The CDR3 protein is CASSLPGQNNYAEQFF. The CDR3 bases that were read are TGTGCCAGCTCTCTCCCGGGACAGAATAACTATGCT. The V and J genes are TRBV12-1 and TRBJ2-1, with 7 nucleotides matching TRBD1. From the germline J gene comes the end of the CDR3, since the read stops 4 residues before it. After removal of 0 bases from V and 0 bases from J, the junction contained 4 bases not matched to a gene. CDR1 is SGHSN and CDR2 is HYEKVE in the germline V gene. The CDR3 has 16 residues.

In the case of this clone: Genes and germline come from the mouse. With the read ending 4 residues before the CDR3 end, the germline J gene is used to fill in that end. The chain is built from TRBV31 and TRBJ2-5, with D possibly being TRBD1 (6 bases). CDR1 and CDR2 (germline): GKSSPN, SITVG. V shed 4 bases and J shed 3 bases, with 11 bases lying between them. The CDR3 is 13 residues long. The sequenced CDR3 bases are TGTGCCTGGAACAGGCAGGGGCAAGAC. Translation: CAWNRQGQD. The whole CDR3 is CAWNRQGQDTQYF.

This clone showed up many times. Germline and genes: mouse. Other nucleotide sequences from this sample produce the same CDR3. This chain's CDR3 is CASSGQNTGQLYF. The part of the CDR3 DNA that was read is TGTGCCAGCAGTGGACAAAACACCGGG. The chain employs TRBV13-3 and TRBJ2-2, with D hard to call. The read gets to within 4 residues of the CDR3 end, and the germline J gene fills in the rest. Per germline, CDR1 NNHDY and CDR2 SYVADS. Trimming removed 3 bases at V and 1 base at J, with 4 bases between. CDR3 length equals 13 residues.

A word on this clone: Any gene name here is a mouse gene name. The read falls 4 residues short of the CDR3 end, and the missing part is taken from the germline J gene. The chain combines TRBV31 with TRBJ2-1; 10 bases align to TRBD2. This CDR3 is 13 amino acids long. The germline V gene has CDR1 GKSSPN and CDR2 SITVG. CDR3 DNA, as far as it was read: TGTGCCTGGAGCGCGGACTGGGGGCCT. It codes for CAWSADWGP. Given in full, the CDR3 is CAWSADWGPEQFF.

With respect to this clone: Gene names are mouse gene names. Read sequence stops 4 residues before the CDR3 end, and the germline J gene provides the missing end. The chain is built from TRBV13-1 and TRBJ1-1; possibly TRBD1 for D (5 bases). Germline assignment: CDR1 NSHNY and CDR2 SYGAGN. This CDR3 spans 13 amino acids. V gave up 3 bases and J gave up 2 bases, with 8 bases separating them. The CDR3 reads CASSVGTNTEVFF. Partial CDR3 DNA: TGTGCCAGCAGTGTCGGGACTAACACA.

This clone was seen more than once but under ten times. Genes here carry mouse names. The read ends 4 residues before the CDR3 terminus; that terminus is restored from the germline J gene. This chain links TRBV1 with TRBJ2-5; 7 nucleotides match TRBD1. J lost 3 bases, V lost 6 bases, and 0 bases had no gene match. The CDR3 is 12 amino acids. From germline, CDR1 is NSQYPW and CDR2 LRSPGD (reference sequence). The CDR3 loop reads CTCRDRQDTQYF. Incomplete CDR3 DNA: TGCACCTGCAGGGACAGGCAAGAC.

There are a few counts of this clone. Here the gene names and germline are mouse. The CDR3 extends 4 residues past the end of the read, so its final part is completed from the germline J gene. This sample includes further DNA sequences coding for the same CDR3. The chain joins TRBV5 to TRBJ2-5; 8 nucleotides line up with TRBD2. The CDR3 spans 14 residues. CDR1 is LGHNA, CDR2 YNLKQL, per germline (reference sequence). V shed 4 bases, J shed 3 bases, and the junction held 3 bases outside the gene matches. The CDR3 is CASSPLGVQDTQYF. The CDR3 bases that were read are TGTGCCAGCAGCCCACTGGGGGTACAAGAC.

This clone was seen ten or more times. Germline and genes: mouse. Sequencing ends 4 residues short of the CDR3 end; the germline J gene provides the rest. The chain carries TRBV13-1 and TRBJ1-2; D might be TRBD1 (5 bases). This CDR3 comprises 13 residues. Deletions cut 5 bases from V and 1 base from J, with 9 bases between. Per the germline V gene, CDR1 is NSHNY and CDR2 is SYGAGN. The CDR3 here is CASSRRENSDYTF. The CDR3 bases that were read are TGTGCCAGCAGCCGCAGGGAAAACTCC.

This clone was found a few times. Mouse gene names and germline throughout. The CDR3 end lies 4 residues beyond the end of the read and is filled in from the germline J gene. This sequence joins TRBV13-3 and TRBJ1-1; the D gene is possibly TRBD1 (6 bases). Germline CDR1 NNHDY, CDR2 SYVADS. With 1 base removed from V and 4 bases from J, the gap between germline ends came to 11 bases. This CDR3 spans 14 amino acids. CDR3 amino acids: CASSDRGAVTEVFF. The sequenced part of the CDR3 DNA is TGTGCCAGCAGTGATAGGGGGGCGGTCACA.

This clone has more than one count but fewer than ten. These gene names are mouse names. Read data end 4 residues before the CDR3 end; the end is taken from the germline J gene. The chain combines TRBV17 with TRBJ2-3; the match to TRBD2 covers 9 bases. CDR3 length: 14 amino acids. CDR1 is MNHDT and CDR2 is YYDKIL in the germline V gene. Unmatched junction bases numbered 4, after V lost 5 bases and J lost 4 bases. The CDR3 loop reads CASSLGGLSETLYF. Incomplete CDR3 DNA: TGTGCTAGCAGTTTGGGGGGGCTGTCAGAA.

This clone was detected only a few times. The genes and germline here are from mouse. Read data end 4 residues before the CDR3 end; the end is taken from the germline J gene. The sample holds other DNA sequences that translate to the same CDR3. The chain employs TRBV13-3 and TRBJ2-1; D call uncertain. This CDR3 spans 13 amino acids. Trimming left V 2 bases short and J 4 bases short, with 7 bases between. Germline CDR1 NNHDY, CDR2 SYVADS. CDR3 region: CASSENSYAEQFF. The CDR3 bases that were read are TGTGCCAGCAGTGAAAACAGTTATGCT.

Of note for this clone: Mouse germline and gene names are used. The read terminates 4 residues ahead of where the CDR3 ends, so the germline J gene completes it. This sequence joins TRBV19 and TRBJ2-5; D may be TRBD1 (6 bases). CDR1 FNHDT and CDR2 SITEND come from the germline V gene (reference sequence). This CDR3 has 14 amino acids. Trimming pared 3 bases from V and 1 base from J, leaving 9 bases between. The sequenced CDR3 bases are TGTGCCAGCAGTAGGGACAATTACCAAGAC. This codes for CASSRDNYQD. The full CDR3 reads CASSRDNYQDTQYF.

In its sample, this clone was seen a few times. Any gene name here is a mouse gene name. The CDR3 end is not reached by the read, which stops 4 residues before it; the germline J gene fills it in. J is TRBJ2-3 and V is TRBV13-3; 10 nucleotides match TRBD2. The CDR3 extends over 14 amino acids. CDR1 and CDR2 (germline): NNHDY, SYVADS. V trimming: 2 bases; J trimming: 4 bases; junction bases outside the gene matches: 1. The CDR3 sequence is CASSDWGGSETLYF. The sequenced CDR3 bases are TGTGCCAGCAGTGACTGGGGGGGCTCAGAA.

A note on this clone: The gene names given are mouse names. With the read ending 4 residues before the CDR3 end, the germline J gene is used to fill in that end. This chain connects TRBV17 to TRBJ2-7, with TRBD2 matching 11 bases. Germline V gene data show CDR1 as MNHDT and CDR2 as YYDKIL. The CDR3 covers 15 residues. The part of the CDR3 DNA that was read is TGTGCTAGCAGTAGAGCCCGGGACTGGGGGTAT. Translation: CASSRARDWGY. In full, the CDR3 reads CASSRARDWGYEQYF.

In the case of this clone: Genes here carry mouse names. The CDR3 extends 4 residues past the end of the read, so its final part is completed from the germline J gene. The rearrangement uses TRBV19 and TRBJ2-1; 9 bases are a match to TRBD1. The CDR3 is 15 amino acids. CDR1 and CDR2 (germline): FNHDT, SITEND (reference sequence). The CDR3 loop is CASSPPGQGRAEQFF. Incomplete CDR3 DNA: TGTGCCAGCAGTCCCCCGGGACAGGGAAGGGCT.

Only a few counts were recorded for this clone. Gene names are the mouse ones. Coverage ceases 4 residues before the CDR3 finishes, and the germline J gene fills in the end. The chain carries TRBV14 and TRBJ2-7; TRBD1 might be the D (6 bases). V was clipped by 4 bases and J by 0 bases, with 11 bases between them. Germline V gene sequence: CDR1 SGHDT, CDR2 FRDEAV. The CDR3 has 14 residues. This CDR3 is CASSRPDSSYEQYF. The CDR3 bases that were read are TGTGCCAGCAGTCGGCCGGACAGCTCCTAT.

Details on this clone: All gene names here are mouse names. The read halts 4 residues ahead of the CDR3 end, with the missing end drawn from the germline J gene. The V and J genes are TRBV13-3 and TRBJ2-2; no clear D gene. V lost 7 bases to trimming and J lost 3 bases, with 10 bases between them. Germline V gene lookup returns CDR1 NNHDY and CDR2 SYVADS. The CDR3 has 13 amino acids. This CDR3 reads CASLEQYTGQLYF. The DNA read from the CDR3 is TGTGCCAGCTTAGAACAGTACACCGGG. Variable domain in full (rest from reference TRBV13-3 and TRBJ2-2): EAAVTQSPRSKVAVTGGKVTLSCHQTNNHDYMYWYRQDTGHGLRLIHYSYVADSTEKGDIPDGYKASRPSQENFSLILELASLSQTAVYFCASLEQYTGQLYFGEGSKLTVL.

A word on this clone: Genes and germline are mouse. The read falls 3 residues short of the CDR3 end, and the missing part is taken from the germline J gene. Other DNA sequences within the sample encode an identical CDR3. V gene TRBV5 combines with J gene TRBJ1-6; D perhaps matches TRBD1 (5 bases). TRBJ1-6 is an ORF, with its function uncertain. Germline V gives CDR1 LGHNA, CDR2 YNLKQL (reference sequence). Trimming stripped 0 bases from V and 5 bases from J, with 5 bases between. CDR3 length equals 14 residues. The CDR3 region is CASSQEGDNSPLYF. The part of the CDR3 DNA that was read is TGTGCCAGCAGCCAAGAAGGGGATAATTCGCCC.

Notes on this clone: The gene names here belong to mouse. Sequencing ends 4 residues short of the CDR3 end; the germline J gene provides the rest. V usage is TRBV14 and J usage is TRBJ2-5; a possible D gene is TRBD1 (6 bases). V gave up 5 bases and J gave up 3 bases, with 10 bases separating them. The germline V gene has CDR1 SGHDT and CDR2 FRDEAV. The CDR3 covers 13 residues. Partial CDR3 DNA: TGTGCCAGCAGCCCGGACAGACAAGAC. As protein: CASSPDRQD. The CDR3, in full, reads CASSPDRQDTQYF.

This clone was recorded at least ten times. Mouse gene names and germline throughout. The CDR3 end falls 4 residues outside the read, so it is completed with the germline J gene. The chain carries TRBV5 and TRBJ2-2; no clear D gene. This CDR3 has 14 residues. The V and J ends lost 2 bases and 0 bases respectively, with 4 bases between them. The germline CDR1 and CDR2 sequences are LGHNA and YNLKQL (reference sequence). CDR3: CASSQQANTGQLYF. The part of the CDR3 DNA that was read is TGTGCCAGCAGCCAACAAGCAAACACCGGG.

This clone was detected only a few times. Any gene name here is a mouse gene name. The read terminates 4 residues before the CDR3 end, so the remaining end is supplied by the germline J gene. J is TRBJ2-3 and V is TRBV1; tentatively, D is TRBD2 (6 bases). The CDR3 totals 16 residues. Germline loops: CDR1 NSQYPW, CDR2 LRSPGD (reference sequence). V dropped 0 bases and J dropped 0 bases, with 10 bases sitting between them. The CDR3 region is CTCSADRLGSAETLYF. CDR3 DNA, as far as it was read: TGCACCTGCAGTGCAGATCGGCTGGGGAGTGCAGAA.